The 2 T cell receptor beta chains reported below all come from one sample, sequenced in a study of control samples from healthy donors and cancer patients. This table comes from immunoSEQ multiplex PCR, and its TCRdb copy is limited to in-frame clones, with some not included. The sample lists about 130,000 clones, roughly 90% seen once, with 8.6% in the top ten. The sequenced sample was blood. The receptor source for this set is a man younger than 35 in good health.

This clone was seen a single time. This chain connects TRBV30 to TRBJ1-5; D is perhaps TRBD1 (5 bases). Germline CDR1 is GTSNPN and CDR2 is SVGIG (reference sequence). V was shortened by 2 bases and J by 5 bases, with 13 bases between the two germline ends. CDR3 size: 14 residues. In DNA form, the CDR3 reads TGTGCCTGGAGTCCCTATCGGGGGGATCAGCCCCAGCATTTT. It encodes CAWSPYRGDQPQHF.

The rearrangement uses TRBV5-1 and TRBJ2-3; 7 bases are shared with TRBD2. Germline CDR1 and CDR2: SGHRS and YFSETQ. This CDR3 spans 17 amino acids. V lost 0 bases to trimming and J lost 3 bases; unmatched junction nucleotides: 10. This CDR3 is CASSLGARKGGTDTQYF. The CDR3 coding sequence is TGCGCCAGCAGCTTGGGGGCCCGTAAGGGAGGGACAGATACGCAGTATTTT. Supplemented by reference TRBV5-1 and TRBJ2-3, the full variable domain reads KAGVTQTPRYLIKTRGQQVTLSCSPISGHRSVSWYQQTPGQGLQFLFEYFSETQRNKGNFPGRFSGRQFSNSRSEMNVSTLELGDSALYLCASSLGARKGGTDTQYFGPGTRLTVL.